This T cell receptor (beta chain) was captured by sequencing in a study of CD8+ T cells in alopecia areata. Study outcomes and limitations: Tofacitinib produced a significant decrease in scalp clonality and in expanded CD8+ clones among the top 100.

Germline V gives CDR1 SEHNR, CDR2 FQNEAQ (reference sequence). Trimming shortened V by 1 base and J by 7 bases, and 14 bases separated the two germline ends. CDR3 size: 15 residues. RNA, once extracted, was reverse transcribed into cDNA for use as the sequencing template. TCRdb's copy holds only in-frame clones and misses some; the assay was immunoSEQ multiplex PCR. The top ten clones hold around 3% of a sample with 150,000 to 250,000 clones, roughly three fifths of them seen once. Details on this clone: Its matching antigen is unknown.

The treatment was: oral pan-JAK inhibitor, 5-10 mg twice daily. The genes are TRBV7-9 and TRBJ2-1; tentative D call: TRBD1 (6 bases). The source material was CD4+ T cells sorted from blood, sampled at week 4, from a patient treated with tofacitinib. This TCR derives from a human donor with alopecia areata. The CDR3 DNA reads as TGTGCCAGCAGCTTAGGTGGCAGGGGAACTAATGAGCAGTTCTTC. It yields the protein CASSLGGRGTNEQFF.